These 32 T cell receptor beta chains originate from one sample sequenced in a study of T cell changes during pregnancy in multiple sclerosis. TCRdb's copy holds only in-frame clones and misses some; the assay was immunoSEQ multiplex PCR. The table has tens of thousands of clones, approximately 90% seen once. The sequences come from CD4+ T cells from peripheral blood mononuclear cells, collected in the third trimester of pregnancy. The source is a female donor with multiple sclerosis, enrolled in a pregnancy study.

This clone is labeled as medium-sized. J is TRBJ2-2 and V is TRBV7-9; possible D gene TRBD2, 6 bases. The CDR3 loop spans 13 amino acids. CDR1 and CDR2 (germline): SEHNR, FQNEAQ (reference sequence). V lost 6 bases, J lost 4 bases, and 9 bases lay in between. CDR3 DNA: TGTGCCAGCAGGCGGGACGTCACCGGGGAGCTGTTTTTT. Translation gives CASRRDVTGELFF.

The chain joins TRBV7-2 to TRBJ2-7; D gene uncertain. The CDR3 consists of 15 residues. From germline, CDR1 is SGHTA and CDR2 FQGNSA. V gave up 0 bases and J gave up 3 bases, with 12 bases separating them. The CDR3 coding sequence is TGTGCCAGCAGCTTAGCCCCCTCCGGTAACTACGAGCAGTACTTC. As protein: CASSLAPSGNYEQYF. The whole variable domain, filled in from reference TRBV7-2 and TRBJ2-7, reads GAGVSQSPSNKVTEKGKDVELRCDPISGHTALYWYRQSLGQGLEFLIYFQGNSAPDKSGLPSDRFSAERTGGSVSTLTIQRTQQEDSAVYLCASSLAPSGNYEQYFGPGTRLTVT.

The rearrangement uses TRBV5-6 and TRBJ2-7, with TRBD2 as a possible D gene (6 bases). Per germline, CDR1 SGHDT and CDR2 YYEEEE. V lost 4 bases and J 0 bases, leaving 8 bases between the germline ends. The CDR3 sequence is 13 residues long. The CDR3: CASSKLASYEQYF. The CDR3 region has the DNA TGTGCCAGCAGCAAACTAGCCTCCTACGAGCAGTACTTC. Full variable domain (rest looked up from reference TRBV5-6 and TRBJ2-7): DAGVTQSPTHLIKTRGQQVTLRCSPKSGHDTVSWYQQALGQGPQFIFQYYEEEERQRGNFPDRFSGHQFPNYSSELNVNALLLGDSALYLCASSKLASYEQYFGPGTRLTVT.

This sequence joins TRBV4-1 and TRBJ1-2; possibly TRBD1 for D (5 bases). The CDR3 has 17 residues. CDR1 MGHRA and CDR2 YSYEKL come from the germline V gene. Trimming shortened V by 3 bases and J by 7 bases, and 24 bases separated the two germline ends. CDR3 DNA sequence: TGCGCCAGCAGCCACGCCTTCGGGGGGACCCAACTATTTGGCTACACCTTC. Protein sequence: CASSHAFGGTQLFGYTF.

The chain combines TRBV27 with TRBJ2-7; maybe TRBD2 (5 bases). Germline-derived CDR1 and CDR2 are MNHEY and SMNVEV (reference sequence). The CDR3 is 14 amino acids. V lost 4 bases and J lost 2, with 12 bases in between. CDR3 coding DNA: TGTGCCAGCAGTTGGTTTGCGGGTACCTACGAGCAGTACTTC. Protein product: CASSWFAGTYEQYF.

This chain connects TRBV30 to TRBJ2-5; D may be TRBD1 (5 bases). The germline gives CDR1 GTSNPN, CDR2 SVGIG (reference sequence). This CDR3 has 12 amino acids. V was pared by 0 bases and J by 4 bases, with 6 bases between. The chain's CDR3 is CAWSVQVETQYF. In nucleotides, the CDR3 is TGTGCCTGGAGTGTACAGGTAGAGACCCAGTACTTC.

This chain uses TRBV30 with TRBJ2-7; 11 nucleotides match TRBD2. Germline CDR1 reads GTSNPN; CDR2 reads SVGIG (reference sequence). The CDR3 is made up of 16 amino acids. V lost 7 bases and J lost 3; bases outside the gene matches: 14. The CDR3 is CAFTLAGGLLSYEQYF. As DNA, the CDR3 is TGTGCCTTCACTTTAGCGGGAGGGCTTCTAAGCTACGAGCAGTACTTC. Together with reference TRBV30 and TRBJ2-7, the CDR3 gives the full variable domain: SQTIHQWPATLVQPVGSPLSLECTVEGTSNPNLYWYRQAAGRGLQLLFYSVGIGQISSEVPQNLSASRPQDRQFILSSKKLLLSDSGFYLCAFTLAGGLLSYEQYFGPGTRLTVT.

This CDR3 reads CASSPPTGTYSGEQFF. The CDR3 DNA follows: TGTGCCAGCTCACCACCGACAGGGACTTACAGTGGTGAGCAGTTCTTC. The chain combines TRBV18 with TRBJ2-1; D is perhaps TRBD1 (7 bases). This CDR3 has 16 amino acids. Between the trimmed V and J ends, which lost 0 bases and 9 bases, there was a span of 18 bases. CDR1 KGHSH and CDR2 LQKENI come from the germline V gene.

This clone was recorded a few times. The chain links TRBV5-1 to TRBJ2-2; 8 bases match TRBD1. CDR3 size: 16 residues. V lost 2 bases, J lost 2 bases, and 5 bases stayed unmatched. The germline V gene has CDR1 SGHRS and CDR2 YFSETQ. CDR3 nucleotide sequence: TGCGCCAGCAGCTTCATCGGACAGGGTAACACCGGGGAGCTGTTTTTT. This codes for CASSFIGQGNTGELFF.

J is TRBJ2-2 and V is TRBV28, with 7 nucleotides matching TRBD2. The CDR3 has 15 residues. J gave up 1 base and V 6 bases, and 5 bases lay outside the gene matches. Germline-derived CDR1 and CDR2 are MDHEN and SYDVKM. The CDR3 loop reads CASSVAGVNTGELFF. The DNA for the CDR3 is TGTGCCAGCAGCGTAGCGGGCGTGAACACCGGGGAGCTGTTTTTT.

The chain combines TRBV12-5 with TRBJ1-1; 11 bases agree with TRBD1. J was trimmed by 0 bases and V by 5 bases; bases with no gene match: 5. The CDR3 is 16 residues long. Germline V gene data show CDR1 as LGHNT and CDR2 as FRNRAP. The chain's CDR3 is CASGPGTGGLNTEAFF. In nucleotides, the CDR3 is TGTGCTAGTGGTCCTGGGACAGGGGGGTTGAACACTGAAGCTTTCTTT.

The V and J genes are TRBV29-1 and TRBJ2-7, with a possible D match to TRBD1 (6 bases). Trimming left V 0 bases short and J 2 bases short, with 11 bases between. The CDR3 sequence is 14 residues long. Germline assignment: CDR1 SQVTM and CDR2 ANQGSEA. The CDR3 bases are TGCAGCGTTGAAGATACAGGGTTTCCCTACGAGCAGTACTTC. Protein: CSVEDTGFPYEQYF.

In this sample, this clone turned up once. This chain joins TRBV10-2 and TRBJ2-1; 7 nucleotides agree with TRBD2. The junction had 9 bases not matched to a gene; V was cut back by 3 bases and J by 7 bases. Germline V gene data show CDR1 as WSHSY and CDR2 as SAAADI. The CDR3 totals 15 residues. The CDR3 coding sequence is TGCGCCAGCAGTGATCTGCGCGGGAGAGGAAATGAGCAGTTCTTC. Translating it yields CASSDLRGRGNEQFF.

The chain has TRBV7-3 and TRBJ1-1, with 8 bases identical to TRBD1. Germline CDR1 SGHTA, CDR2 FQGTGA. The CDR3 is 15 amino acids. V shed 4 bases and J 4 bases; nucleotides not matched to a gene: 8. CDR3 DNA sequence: TGTGCCAGCAGCTCTAGGACAGGGAGGGGCACTGAAGCTTTCTTT. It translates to CASSSRTGRGTEAFF.

The CDR3 is CASSLVGWDTEAFF. The CDR3 DNA is TGCGCCAGCAGCTTGGTCGGGTGGGACACTGAAGCTTTCTTT. This chain joins TRBV5-1 and TRBJ1-1; D is uncertain. This CDR3 comprises 14 residues. V was trimmed by 0 bases and J by 3 bases, leaving 9 bases between them. Per the germline V gene, CDR1 is SGHRS and CDR2 is YFSETQ.

The DNA for the CDR3 is TGCAGCGTCTCCGGTGGGACAGGGGGCCGGACCGGGGAGCTGTTTTTT. Its translation is CSVSGGTGGRTGELFF. This chain connects TRBV29-1 to TRBJ2-2, with TRBD1 matching over 12 bases. V gave up 6 bases and J gave up 5 bases; unmatched junction bases: 10. The germline V gene has CDR1 SQVTM and CDR2 ANQGSEA. This CDR3 region has 16 residues.

This CDR3 reads CASRLRTYRVWNTEAFF. The CDR3 coding sequence is TGTGCCAGCAGGTTACGTACCTACAGGGTTTGGAACACTGAAGCTTTCTTT. The chain has TRBV5-6 and TRBJ1-1; possible D gene TRBD1, 6 bases. V gave up 5 bases and J gave up 1 base, with 21 bases separating them. The CDR3 sequence is 17 residues long. Germline CDR1 reads SGHDT; CDR2 reads YYEEEE.

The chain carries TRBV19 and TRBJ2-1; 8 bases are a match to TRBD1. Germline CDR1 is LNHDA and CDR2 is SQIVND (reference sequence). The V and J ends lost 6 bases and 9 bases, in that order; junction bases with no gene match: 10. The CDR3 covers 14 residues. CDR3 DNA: TGTGCCAGTAGCACGGACAGGGTAGGGAGTGAGCAGTTCTTC. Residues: CASSTDRVGSEQFF.

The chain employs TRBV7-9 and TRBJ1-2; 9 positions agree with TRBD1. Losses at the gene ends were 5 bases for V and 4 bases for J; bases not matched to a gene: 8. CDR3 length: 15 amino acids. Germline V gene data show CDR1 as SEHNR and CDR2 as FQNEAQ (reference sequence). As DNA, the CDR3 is TGTGCCAGCAGCCACGGGACAGGGACGGGCTATGGCTACACCTTC. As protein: CASSHGTGTGYGYTF.

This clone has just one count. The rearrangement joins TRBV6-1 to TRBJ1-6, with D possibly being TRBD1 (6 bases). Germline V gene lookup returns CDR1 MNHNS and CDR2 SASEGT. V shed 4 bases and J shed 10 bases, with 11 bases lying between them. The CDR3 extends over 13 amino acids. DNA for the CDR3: TGTGCCAGCAGTGCACAGGGTAACTCACCCCTCCACTTT. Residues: CASSAQGNSPLHF.

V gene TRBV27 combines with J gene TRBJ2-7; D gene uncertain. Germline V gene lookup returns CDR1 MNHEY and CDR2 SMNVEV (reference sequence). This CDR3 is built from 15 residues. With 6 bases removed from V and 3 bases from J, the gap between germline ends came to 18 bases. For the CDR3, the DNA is TGTGCCAGCAGCCCCCGATGGAATGCGGACTACGAGCAGTACTTC. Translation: CASSPRWNADYEQYF.

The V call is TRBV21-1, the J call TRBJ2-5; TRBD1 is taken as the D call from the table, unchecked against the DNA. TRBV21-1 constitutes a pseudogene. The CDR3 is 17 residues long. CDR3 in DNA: TGTGCCAGCAGCATGAAAAAACAGGGGGGCGGGTATAAGACCCAGTACTTC. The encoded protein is CASSMKKQGGGYKTQYF.

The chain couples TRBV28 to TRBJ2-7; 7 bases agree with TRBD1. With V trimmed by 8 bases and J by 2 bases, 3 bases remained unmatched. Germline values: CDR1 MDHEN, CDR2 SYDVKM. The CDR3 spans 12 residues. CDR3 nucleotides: TGTGCCAGCGGTCAGGGGGCCTACGAGCAGTACTTC. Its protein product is CASGQGAYEQYF.

CDR3 nucleotide sequence: TGTGCCAGCCAGTTCATGGGAGGAGATTCCAACACTGAAGCTTTCTTT. This gives the protein CASQFMGGDSNTEAFF. The genes are TRBV2 and TRBJ1-1; D unresolved. The CDR3 runs 16 residues. Deletions cut 8 bases from V and 2 bases from J, with 21 bases between. Looked up from germline, CDR1 is SNHLY and CDR2 is FYNNEI.

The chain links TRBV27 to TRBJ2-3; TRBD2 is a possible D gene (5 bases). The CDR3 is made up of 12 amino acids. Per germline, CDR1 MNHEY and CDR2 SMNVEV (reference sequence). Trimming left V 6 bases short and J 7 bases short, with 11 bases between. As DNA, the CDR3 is TGTGCCAGCAGCTCGGGGTTTAATACGCAGTATTTT. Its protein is CASSSGFNTQYF.

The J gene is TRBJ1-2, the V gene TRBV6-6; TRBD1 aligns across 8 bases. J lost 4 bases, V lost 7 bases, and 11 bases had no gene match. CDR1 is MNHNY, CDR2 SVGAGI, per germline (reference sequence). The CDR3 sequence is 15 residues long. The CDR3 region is CASTRGGQGSYGYTF. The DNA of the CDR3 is TGTGCCAGCACCCGGGGAGGACAGGGAAGCTATGGCTACACCTTC.

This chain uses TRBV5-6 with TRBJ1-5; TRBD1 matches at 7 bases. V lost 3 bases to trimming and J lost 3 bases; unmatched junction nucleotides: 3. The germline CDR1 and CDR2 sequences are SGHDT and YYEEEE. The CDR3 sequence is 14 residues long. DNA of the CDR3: TGTGCCAGCAGCTGGGGGACAGCCAATCAGCCCCAGCATTTT. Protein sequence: CASSWGTANQPQHF.

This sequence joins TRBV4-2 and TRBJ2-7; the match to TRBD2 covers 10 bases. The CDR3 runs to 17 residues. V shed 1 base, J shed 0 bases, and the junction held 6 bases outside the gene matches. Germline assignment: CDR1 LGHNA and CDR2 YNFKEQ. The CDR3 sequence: CASSQVPTSGYSYEQYF. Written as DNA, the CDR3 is TGTGCCAGCAGCCAAGTACCGACTAGCGGGTACTCCTACGAGCAGTACTTC.

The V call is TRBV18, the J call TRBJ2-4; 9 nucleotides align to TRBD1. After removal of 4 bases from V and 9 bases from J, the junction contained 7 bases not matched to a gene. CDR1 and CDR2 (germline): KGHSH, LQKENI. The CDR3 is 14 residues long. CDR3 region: CASSQQGAPPIQYF. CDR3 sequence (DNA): TGTGCCAGCTCACAACAGGGGGCGCCTCCCATTCAGTACTTC.

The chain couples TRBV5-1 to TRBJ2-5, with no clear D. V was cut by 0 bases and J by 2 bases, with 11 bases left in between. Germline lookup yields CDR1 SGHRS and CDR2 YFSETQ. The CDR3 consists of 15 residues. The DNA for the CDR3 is TGCGCCAGCAGCTTGGCGCGACATCTACAAGAGACCCAGTACTTC. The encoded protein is CASSLARHLQETQYF.

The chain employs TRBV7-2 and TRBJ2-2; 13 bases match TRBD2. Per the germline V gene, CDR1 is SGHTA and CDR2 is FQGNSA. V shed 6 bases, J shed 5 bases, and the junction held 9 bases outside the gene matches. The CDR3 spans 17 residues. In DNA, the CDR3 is TGTGCCAGCAGAAAGGGGACTAGCGGGATTGGTACCGGGGAGCTGTTTTTT. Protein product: CASRKGTSGIGTGELFF.

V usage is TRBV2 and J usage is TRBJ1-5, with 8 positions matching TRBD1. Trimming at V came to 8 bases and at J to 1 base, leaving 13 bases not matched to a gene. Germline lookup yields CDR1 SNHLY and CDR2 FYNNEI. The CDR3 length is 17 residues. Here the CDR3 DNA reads TGTGCCAGCGGTACCGGGACAGGAGTACCAAGCAATCAGCCCCAGCATTTT. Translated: CASGTGTGVPSNQPQHF.